This entry describes one T cell receptor beta chain. Its antigen is undetermined. From germline, CDR1 is SGHTA and CDR2 FQGNSA. This CDR3 contains 16 residues. V was pared by 5 bases and J by 5 bases, with 19 bases between. This sample was included in a study of cytomegalovirus exposure and HLA in healthy donors. Findings of the study overall: While the bulk of TCR sequences proved rare, some public TCRs turned up in many donors.

PCR used 60 Vbeta primers and 13 Jbeta primers. Sequencing used immunoSEQ multiplex PCR; TCRdb keeps in-frame clones, though not all of them. The table records hundreds of thousands of clones, 60% to 80% of them present only once. The V gene is TRBV7-2, the J gene TRBJ1-5; a weak D match, TRBD1 (5 bases). Sequencing was performed on PBMCs. The sequence derives from a male donor in good health and CMV-seronegative. The CDR3 sequence: CASSPVWSGMYQPQHF. In DNA form, the CDR3 reads TGTGCCAGCAGCCCCGTCTGGTCAGGGATGTATCAGCCCCAGCATTTT.